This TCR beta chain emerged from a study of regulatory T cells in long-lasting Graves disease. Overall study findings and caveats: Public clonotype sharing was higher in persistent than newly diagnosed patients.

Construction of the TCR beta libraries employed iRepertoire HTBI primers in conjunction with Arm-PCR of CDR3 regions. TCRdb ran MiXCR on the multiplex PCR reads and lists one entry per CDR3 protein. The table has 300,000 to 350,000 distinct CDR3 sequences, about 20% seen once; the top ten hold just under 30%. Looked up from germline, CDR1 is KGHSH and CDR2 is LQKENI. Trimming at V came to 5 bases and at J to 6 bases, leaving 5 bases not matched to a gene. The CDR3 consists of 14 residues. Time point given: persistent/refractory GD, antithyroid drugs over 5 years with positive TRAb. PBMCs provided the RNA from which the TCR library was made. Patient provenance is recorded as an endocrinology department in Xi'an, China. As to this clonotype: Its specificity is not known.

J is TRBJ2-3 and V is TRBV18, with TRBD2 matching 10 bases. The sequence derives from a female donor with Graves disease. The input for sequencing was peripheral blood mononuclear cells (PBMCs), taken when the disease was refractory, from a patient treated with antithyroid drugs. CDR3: CASSASGRPDTQYF. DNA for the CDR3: TGTGCCAGCTCAGCTAGCGGGAGACCTGATACGCAGTATTTT.